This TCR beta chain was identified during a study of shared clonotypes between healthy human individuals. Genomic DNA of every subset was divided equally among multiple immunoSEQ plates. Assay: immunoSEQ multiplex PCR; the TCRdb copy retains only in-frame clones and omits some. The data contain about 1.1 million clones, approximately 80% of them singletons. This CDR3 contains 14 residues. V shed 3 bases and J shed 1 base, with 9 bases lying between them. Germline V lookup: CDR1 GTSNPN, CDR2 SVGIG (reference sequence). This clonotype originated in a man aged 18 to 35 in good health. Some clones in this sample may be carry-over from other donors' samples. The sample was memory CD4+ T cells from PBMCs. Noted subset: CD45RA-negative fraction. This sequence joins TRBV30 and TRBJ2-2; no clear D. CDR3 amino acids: CAWRRTVNTGELFF. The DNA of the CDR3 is TGTGCCTGGAGGCGGACGGTGAACACCGGGGAGCTGTTTTTT.